The entry that follows covers one T cell receptor beta chain sequence. Measured with immunoSEQ multiplex PCR; TCRdb has only the in-frame clones, and not every one. The sample consists of roughly 120,000 clones, under 95% of them appearing once. The germline gives CDR1 SGHDN, CDR2 FVKESK. The V end lost 1 base, the J end lost 0 bases, and 18 bases lay between the germline ends. CDR3 length equals 19 residues. This entry is derived from a study of control samples from healthy donors and cancer patients. This clonotype was sampled from a man in his forties or fifties with head and neck cancer. The specimen was PBMCs. The chain links TRBV14 to TRBJ2-2, with no clear D. This CDR3 is CASSQGLRRLPTNTGELFF. For the CDR3, the DNA is TGTGCCAGCAGCCAAGGTCTCCGAAGGCTCCCAACGAACACCGGGGAGCTGTTTTTT.